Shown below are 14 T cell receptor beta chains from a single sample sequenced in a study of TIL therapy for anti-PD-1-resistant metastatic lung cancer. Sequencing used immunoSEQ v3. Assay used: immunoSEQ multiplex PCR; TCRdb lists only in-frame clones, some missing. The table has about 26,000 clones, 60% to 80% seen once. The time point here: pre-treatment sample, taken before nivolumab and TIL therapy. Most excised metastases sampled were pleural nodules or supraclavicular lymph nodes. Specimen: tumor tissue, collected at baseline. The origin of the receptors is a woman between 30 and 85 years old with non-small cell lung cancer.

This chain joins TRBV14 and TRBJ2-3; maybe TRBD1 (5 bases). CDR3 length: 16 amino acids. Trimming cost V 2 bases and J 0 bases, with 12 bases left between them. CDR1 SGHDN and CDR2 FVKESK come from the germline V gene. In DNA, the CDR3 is TGTGCCAGCAGCCAACAACGACAGCAAAGCACAGATACGCAGTATTTT. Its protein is CASSQQRQQSTDTQYF.

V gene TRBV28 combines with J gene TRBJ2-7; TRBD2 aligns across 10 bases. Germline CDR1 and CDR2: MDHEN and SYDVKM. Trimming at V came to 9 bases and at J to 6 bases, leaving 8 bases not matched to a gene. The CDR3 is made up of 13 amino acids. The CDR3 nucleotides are TGTGCCAGTCATCTAGCGGGAGAGGGCGAGCAGTACTTC. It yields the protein CASHLAGEGEQYF.

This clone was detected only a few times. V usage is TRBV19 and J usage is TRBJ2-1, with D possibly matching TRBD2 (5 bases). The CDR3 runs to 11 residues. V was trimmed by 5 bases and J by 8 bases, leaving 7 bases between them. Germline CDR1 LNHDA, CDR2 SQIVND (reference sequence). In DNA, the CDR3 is TGTGCCAGTAGTCTGGAGGATGAGCAGTTCTTC. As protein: CASSLEDEQFF.

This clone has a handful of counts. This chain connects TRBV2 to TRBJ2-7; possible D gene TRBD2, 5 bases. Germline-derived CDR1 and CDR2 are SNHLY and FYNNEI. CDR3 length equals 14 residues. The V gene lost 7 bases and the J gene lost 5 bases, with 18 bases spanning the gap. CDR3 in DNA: TGTGCCAGCAAAGGTCGAAGCGGCTTCGACGAGCAGTACTTC. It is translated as CASKGRSGFDEQYF.

The chain's CDR3 is CSVEIGWTEAFF. In DNA form, the CDR3 reads TGCAGCGTTGAAATTGGATGGACTGAAGCTTTCTTT. This chain links TRBV29-1 with TRBJ1-1; D is unresolved. Germline V CDR1 and CDR2: SQVTM, ANQGSEA. The V end was cut by 2 bases, the J end by 5 bases, with 9 bases between. The CDR3 runs 12 residues.

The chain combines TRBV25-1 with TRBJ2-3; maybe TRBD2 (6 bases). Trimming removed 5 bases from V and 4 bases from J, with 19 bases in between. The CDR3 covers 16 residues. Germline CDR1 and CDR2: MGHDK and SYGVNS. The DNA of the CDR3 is TGTGCCAGCAGTCTGGGCGGGGCGCGTTCGGCAGATACGCAGTATTTT. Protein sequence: CASSLGGARSADTQYF. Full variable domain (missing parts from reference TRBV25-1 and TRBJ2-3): EADIYQTPRYLVIGTGKKITLECSQTMGHDKMYWYQQDPGMELHLIHYSYGVNSTEKGDLSSESTVSRIRTEHFPLTLESARPSHTSQYLCASSLGGARSADTQYFGPGTRLTVL.

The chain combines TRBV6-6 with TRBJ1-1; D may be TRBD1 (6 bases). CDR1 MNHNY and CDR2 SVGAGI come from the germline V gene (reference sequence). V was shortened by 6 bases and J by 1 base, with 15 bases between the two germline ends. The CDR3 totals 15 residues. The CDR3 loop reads CASRTGGAENTEAFF. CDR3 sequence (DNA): TGTGCCAGCAGGACGGGGGGCGCAGAGAACACTGAAGCTTTCTTT.

The CDR3 sequence: CASSLVRPPESLGEQFF. The CDR3 DNA is TGTGCCAGCAGCTTAGTTAGGCCTCCCGAGTCGCTGGGTGAGCAGTTCTTC. This sequence joins TRBV7-7 and TRBJ2-1; D is uncertain. The ends were cut back, 1 base at V and 9 bases at J, with 22 bases in the middle. This CDR3 spans 17 amino acids. Germline values: CDR1 SSHAT, CDR2 FNYEAQ (reference sequence).

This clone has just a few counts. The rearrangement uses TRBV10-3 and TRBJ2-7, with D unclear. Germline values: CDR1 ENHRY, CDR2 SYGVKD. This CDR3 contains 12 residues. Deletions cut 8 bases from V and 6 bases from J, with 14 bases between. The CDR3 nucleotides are TGTGCCATCGGTAGGGCGTTGGGCGAGCAGTACTTC. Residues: CAIGRALGEQYF.

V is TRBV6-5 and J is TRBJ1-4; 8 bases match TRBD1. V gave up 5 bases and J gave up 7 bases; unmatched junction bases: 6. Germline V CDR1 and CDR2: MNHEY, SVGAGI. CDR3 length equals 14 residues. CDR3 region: CASSRQGSGEKLFF. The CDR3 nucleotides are TGTGCCAGCAGTCGACAGGGGTCGGGTGAAAAACTGTTTTTT.

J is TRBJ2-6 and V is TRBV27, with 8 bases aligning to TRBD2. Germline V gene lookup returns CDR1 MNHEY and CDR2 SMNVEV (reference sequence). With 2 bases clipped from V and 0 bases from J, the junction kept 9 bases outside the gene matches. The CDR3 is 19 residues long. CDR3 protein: CASSLLAGGTDSGANVLTF. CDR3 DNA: TGTGCCAGCAGTTTACTAGCGGGCGGTACTGACTCTGGGGCCAACGTCCTGACTTTC.

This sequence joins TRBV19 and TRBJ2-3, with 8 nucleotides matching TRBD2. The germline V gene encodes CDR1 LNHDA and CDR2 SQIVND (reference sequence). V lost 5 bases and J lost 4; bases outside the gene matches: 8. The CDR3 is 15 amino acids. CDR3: CASSPWTSFPDTQYF. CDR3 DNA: TGTGCCAGTAGTCCGTGGACTAGCTTCCCAGATACGCAGTATTTT.

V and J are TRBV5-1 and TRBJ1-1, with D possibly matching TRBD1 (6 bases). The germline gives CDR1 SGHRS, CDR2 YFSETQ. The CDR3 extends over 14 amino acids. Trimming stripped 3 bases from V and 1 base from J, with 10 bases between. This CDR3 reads CASSWETGNTEAFF. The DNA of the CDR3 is TGCGCCAGCAGCTGGGAGACAGGGAACACTGAAGCTTTCTTT. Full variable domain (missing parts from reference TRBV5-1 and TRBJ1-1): KAGVTQTPRYLIKTRGQQVTLSCSPISGHRSVSWYQQTPGQGLQFLFEYFSETQRNKGNFPGRFSGRQFSNSRSEMNVSTLELGDSALYLCASSWETGNTEAFFGQGTRLTVV.

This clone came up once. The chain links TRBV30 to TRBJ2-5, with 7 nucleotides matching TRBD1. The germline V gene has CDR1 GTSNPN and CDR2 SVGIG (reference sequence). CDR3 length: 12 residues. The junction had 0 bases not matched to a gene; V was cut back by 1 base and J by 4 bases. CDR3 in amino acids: CAWSGQGETQYF. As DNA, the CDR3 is TGTGCCTGGAGTGGACAGGGAGAGACCCAGTACTTC.